This T cell receptor beta chain was documented in a study of CD8 T cells in ankylosing spondylitis. TCRdb reprocessed the 5' RACE reads with MiXCR, giving one entry per CDR3 protein. The repertoire has more than 650,000 distinct CDR3 sequences, 12% of them found once; the top ten carry around 0.51%. V was cut by 0 bases and J by 4 bases, with 24 bases left in between. The CDR3 is 18 amino acids. The germline CDR1 and CDR2 sequences are DFQATT and SNEGSKA (reference sequence). Whole-study results and caveats: Made up of eight highly homologous variants, a TCR beta motif appeared characteristic of ankylosing spondylitis blood.

The table lists this clonotype with a few counts. Its cognate antigen is unknown. Sequenced input: blood, either unsorted or a sorted T cell fraction (not recorded which). This TCR derives from a male donor with ankylosing spondylitis. The chain uses TRBV20-1 and TRBJ1-2, with a weak D call TRBD1 (5 bases). The CDR3 DNA reads as TGCAGTGCTAGAGATTCCGGGACCGCTATTGGCGGGGGCTATGGCTACACCTTC. It codes for CSARDSGTAIGGGYGYTF.